This T cell receptor (beta chain) was retrieved from a study of control samples from healthy donors and cancer patients. Here immunoSEQ multiplex PCR was the method, and the copy in TCRdb shows in-frame clones only, minus some. Of 90,000 to 150,000 clones detected, approximately 90% appear once; the ten largest clones hold about an eighth. What was sequenced was blood. This clonotype originated in a man aged 30-40 years in good health.

The CDR3 DNA is TGTGCTAGTGGTTTGGGGAGGACAGGGGGCCACCGTTACACCGCGAAGAGGGAGACTGAAGCTTTCTTT. This sequence encodes CASGLGRTGGHRYTAKRETEAFF. This chain uses TRBV12-5 with TRBJ1-1, with TRBD1 matching over 11 bases. Germline V lookup: CDR1 LGHNT, CDR2 FRNRAP. Trimming removed 1 base from V and 5 bases from J; junction bases left unmatched: 27. The CDR3 has 23 residues.